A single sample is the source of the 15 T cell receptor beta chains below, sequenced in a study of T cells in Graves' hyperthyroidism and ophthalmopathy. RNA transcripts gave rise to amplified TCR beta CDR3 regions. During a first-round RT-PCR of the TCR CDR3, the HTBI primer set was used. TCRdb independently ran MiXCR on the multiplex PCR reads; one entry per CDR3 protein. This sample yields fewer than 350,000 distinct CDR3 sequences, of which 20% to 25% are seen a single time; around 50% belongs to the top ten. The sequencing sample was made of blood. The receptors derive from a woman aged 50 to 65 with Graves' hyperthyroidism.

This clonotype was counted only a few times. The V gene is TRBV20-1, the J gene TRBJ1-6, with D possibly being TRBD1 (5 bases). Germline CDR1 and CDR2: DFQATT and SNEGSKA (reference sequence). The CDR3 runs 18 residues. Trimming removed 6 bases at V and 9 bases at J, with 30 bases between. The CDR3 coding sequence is TGCAGTGCGCTTTCCTCCGGGACCGTCAGCCTTGGGATTTCACCCCTCCACTTT. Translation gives CSALSSGTVSLGISPLHF.

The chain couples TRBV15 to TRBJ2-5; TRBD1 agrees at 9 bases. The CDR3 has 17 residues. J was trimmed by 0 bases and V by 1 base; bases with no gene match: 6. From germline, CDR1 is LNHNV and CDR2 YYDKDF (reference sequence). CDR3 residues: CATSRGETGGYQETQYF. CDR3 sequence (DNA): TGTGCCACCAGCAGAGGGGAGACAGGGGGGTACCAAGAGACCCAGTACTTC.

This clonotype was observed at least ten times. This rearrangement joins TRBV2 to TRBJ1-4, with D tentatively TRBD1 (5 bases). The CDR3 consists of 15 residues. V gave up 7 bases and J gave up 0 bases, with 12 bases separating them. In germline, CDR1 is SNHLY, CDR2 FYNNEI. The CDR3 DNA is TGTGCCAGCACAAAACTGGGGGCAACTAATGAAAAACTGTTTTTT. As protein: CASTKLGATNEKLFF.

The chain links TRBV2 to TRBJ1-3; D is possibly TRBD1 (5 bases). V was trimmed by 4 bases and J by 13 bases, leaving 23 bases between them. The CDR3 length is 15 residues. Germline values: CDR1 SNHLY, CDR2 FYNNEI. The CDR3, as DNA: TGTGCCAGCAGTGGAAAGGCAGGGCCTGGAAACATTATATATTTT. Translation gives CASSGKAGPGNIIYF.

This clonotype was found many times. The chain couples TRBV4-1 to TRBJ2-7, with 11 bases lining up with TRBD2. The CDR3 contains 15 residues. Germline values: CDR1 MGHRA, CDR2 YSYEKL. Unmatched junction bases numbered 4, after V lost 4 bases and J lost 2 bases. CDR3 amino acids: CASSLTSGKTYEQYF. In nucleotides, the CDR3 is TGCGCCAGCAGCCTGACTAGCGGGAAGACCTACGAGCAGTACTTC.

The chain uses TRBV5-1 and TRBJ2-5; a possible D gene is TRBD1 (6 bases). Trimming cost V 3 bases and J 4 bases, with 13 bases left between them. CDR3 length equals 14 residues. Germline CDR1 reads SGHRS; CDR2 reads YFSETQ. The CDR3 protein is CASSSTGSSETQYF. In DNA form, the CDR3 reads TGCGCCAGCAGCTCTACAGGGTCATCAGAGACCCAGTACTTC.

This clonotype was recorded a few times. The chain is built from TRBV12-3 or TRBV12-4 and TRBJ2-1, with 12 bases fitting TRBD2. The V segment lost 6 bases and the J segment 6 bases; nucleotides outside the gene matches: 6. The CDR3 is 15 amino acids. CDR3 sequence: CASSTTSGSSNEQFF. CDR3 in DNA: TGTGCCAGCAGCACGACTAGCGGGAGTTCCAATGAGCAGTTCTTC.

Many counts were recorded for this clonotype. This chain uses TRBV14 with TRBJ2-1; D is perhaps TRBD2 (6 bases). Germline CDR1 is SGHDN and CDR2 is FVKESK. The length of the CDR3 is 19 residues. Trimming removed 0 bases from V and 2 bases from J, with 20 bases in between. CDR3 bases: TGTGCCAGCAGCCAAGACTGGCTTCTTGACGGGAGTACCTACAATGAGCAGTTCTTC. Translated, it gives CASSQDWLLDGSTYNEQFF.

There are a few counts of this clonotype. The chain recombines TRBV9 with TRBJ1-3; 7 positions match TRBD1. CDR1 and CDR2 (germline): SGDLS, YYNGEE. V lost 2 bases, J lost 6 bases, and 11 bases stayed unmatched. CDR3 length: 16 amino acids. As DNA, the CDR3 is TGTGCCAGCAGCGTGAGGGATACAGGGGCAACAAACACCATATATTTT. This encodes CASSVRDTGATNTIYF.

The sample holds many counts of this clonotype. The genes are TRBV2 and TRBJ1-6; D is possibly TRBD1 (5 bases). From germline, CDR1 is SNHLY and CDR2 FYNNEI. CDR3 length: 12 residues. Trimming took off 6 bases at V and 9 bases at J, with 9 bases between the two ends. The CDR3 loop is CASRGLFSPLHF. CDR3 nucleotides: TGTGCCAGCAGGGGGCTCTTTTCACCCCTCCACTTT.

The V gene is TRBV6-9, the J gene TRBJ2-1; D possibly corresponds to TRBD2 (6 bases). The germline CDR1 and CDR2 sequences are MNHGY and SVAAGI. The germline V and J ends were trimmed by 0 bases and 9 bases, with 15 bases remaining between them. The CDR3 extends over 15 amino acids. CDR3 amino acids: CASSYSTGEGSEQFF. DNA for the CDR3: TGTGCCAGCAGTTATTCGACGGGAGAGGGTTCTGAGCAGTTCTTC.

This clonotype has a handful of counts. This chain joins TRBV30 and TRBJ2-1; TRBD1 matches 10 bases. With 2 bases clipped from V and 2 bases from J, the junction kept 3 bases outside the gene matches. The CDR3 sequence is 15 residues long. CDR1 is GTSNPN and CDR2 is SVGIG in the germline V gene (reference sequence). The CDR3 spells CAWSSGQGTYNEQFF. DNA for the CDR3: TGTGCCTGGAGTTCGGGACAGGGGACCTACAATGAGCAGTTCTTC.

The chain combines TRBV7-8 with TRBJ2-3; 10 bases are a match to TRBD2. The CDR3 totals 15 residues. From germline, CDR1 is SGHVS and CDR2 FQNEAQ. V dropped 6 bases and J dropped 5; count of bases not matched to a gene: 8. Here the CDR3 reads CASSYIRLAGDTQYF. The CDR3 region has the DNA TGTGCCAGCAGTTACATTAGACTAGCGGGAGATACGCAGTATTTT. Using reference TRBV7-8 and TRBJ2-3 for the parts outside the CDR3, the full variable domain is GAGVSQSPRYKVAKRGQDVALRCDPISGHVSLFWYQQALGQGPEFLTYFQNEAQLDKSGLPSDRFFAERPEGSVSTLKIQRTQQEDSAVYLCASSYIRLAGDTQYFGPGTRLTVL.

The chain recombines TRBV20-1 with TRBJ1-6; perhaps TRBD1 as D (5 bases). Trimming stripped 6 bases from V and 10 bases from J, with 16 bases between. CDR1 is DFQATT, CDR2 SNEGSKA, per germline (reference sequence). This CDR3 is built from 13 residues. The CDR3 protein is CSAARQGRSPLHF. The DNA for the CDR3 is TGCAGTGCCGCTCGGCAGGGAAGATCACCCCTCCACTTT.

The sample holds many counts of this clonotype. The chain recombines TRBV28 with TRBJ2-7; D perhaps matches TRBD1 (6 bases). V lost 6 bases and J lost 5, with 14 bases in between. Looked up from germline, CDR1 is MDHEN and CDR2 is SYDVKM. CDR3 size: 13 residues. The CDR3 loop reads CASRGAILHEQYF. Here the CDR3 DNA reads TGTGCCAGCAGGGGGGCCATCCTCCACGAGCAGTACTTC.